Following are 15 T cell receptor beta chains from one sample sequenced in a study of T cells after yellow fever vaccination. In TCRdb, the 5' RACE reads were re-called with MiXCR into one record per CDR3 protein. This sample has approximately 510,000 distinct CDR3 sequences, with less than 25% found just once. The sample was PBMCs, taken roughly 20 days after the first yellow fever vaccination. Receptors originate from a man between 18 and 35 years old who received the YFV17D yellow fever vaccine.

This clonotype was seen a handful of times. The chain employs TRBV27 and TRBJ1-3; the D gene is possibly TRBD1 (5 bases). This CDR3 is 16 amino acids long. The V end lost 0 bases, the J end lost 0 bases, and 9 bases lay between the germline ends. Germline V gene data show CDR1 as MNHEY and CDR2 as SMNVEV (reference sequence). CDR3 amino acids: CASSLSRALSGNTIYF. The CDR3 nucleotides read TGTGCCAGCAGTTTATCCAGGGCGCTCTCTGGAAACACCATATATTTT.

The V and J genes are TRBV29-1 and TRBJ1-2; TRBD1 agrees at 9 bases. The germline V gene has CDR1 SQVTM and CDR2 ANQGSEA. Losses at the gene ends were 6 bases for V and 8 bases for J; bases not matched to a gene: 10. The CDR3 extends over 13 amino acids. The CDR3 is CSVSRDRVSGYTF. The CDR3 coding sequence is TGCAGCGTAAGCCGGGACAGGGTGTCAGGCTACACCTTC.

This clonotype was seen more than once but under ten times. The chain employs TRBV6-5 and TRBJ2-7; D might be TRBD1 (6 bases). Germline CDR1 reads MNHEY; CDR2 reads SVGAGI. V gave up 4 bases and J gave up 6 bases, with 13 bases separating them. The CDR3 covers 13 residues. CDR3 region: CASSFRGVGEQYF. The CDR3 region has the DNA TGTGCCAGCAGTTTCAGGGGAGTGGGCGAGCAGTACTTC.

This clonotype was seen a few times. CDR3 nucleotide sequence: TGTGCCAGCAGAACAGGGTATCATAACAATGAGCAGTTCTTC. This gives the protein CASRTGYHNNEQFF. This rearrangement joins TRBV27 to TRBJ2-1; weak D call: TRBD1 (6 bases). The CDR3 covers 14 residues. Germline CDR1 and CDR2: MNHEY and SMNVEV (reference sequence). The germline V and J ends were trimmed by 6 bases and 5 bases, with 14 bases remaining between them.

This rearrangement joins TRBV5-1 to TRBJ1-1; no reliable D call. The CDR3 has 13 residues. V was clipped by 4 bases and J by 7 bases, with 14 bases between them. Germline CDR1 SGHRS, CDR2 YFSETQ. The CDR3 here is CASSGDLLGEAFF. In DNA, the CDR3 is TGCGCCAGCAGCGGGGATCTCCTGGGTGAAGCTTTCTTT.

The CDR3 loop reads CASSLIGAVSSYNEQFF. The CDR3 DNA reads as TGCGCCAGCAGCTTGATCGGGGCAGTGAGCTCCTACAATGAGCAGTTCTTC. J is TRBJ2-1 and V is TRBV5-1; D could derive from TRBD1 or TRBD2 (5 bases each). Germline V lookup: CDR1 SGHRS, CDR2 YFSETQ. There are 17 residues in the CDR3. The V gene lost 1 base and the J gene lost 0 bases, with 14 bases spanning the gap. The whole variable domain, remainder taken from reference TRBV5-1 and TRBJ2-1, is KAGVTQTPRYLIKTRGQQVTLSCSPISGHRSVSWYQQTPGQGLQFLFEYFSETQRNKGNFPGRFSGRQFSNSRSEMNVSTLELGDSALYLCASSLIGAVSSYNEQFFGPGTRLTVL.

The chain joins TRBV20-1 to TRBJ2-7; 10 bases align to TRBD2. The CDR3 loop spans 14 amino acids. The junction had 8 bases not matched to a gene; V was cut back by 6 bases and J by 3 bases. CDR1 is DFQATT and CDR2 is SNEGSKA in the germline V gene (reference sequence). As DNA, the CDR3 is TGCAGTGCCTTTAGCGGGGGGTCGATCTACGAGCAGTACTTC. Amino acid sequence: CSAFSGGSIYEQYF.

This clonotype was observed once. The rearrangement joins TRBV5-1 to TRBJ2-2; TRBD1 might be the D (5 bases). This CDR3 spans 15 amino acids. Trimming shortened V by 4 bases and J by 2 bases, and 12 bases separated the two germline ends. CDR1 and CDR2 from the germline V gene are SGHRS and YFSETQ. CDR3 in amino acids: CASSPTALNTGELFF. Written as DNA, the CDR3 is TGCGCCAGCAGCCCGACAGCGTTAAACACCGGGGAGCTGTTTTTT. The whole variable domain, filled in from reference TRBV5-1 and TRBJ2-2, reads KAGVTQTPRYLIKTRGQQVTLSCSPISGHRSVSWYQQTPGQGLQFLFEYFSETQRNKGNFPGRFSGRQFSNSRSEMNVSTLELGDSALYLCASSPTALNTGELFFGEGSRLTVL.

The chain uses TRBV20-1 and TRBJ2-4; 7 bases are shared with TRBD1. Germline lookup yields CDR1 DFQATT and CDR2 SNEGSKA (reference sequence). The CDR3 spans 14 residues. J lost 0 bases, V lost 7 bases, and 6 bases had no gene match. The DNA of the CDR3 is TGCAGTGTGGGGACAGCGTCAGCCAAAAACATTCAGTACTTC. It yields the protein CSVGTASAKNIQYF.

The table lists this clonotype with a few counts. The J gene is TRBJ1-2, the V gene TRBV6-1; TRBD1 matches 11 bases. Unmatched junction bases numbered 8, after V lost 6 bases and J lost 8 bases. Per germline, CDR1 MNHNS and CDR2 SASEGT. This CDR3 comprises 14 residues. This CDR3 is CASSVGQGARGYTF. CDR3 sequence (DNA): TGTGCCAGCAGCGTTGGACAGGGGGCGCGGGGCTACACCTTC.

This clonotype was seen a handful of times. The rearrangement uses TRBV5-1 and TRBJ1-6; TRBD1 might be the D (5 bases). This CDR3 region has 15 residues. Trimming cost V 0 bases and J 6 bases, with 10 bases left between them. Germline V lookup: CDR1 SGHRS, CDR2 YFSETQ. CDR3: CASSLDGGFNSPLHF. In nucleotides, the CDR3 is TGCGCCAGCAGCTTGGACGGGGGATTTAATTCACCCCTCCACTTT.

This chain links TRBV29-1 with TRBJ2-3; D is unresolved. Looked up from germline, CDR1 is SQVTM and CDR2 is ANQGSEA. V was shortened by 3 bases and J by 4 bases, with 8 bases between the two germline ends. There are 12 residues in the CDR3. Here the CDR3 reads CSVDYTPDTQYF. CDR3 nucleotide sequence: TGCAGCGTTGATTACACCCCAGATACGCAGTATTTT.

This chain links TRBV27 with TRBJ1-4, with D hard to call. This CDR3 has 15 residues. CDR1 and CDR2 from the germline V gene are MNHEY and SMNVEV (reference sequence). V was cut by 5 bases and J by 8 bases, with 18 bases left in between. CDR3: CASSPQTARTEKLFF. CDR3 nucleotide sequence: TGTGCCAGCAGTCCACAGACCGCTAGGACGGAAAAACTGTTTTTT.

The chain has TRBV20-1 and TRBJ2-1; D remains ambiguous. The V gene lost 1 base and the J gene lost 8 bases, with 18 bases spanning the gap. The germline V gene encodes CDR1 DFQATT and CDR2 SNEGSKA (reference sequence). CDR3 size: 15 residues. Here the CDR3 reads CSARVPGVQLDEQFF. The CDR3 coding sequence is TGCAGTGCTAGAGTACCTGGGGTTCAGTTGGATGAGCAGTTCTTC.

This clonotype was seen ten or more times. The J gene is TRBJ2-5, the V gene TRBV9; D is unresolved. This CDR3 is built from 14 residues. Looked up from germline, CDR1 is SGDLS and CDR2 is YYNGEE. The ends were cut back, 0 bases at V and 2 bases at J, with 8 bases in the middle. The CDR3 sequence: CASSVANSQETQYF. The CDR3 coding sequence is TGTGCCAGCAGCGTAGCTAACAGTCAAGAGACCCAGTACTTC.